The T cell receptor beta chain under discussion was sequenced for a study of T cell responses to AZD1222 COVID-19 vaccine. Data came from immunoSEQ multiplex PCR; TCRdb stores just in-frame clones and leaves some out. This sample has more than 120,000 clones, with about 82% found just once. A note on this clone: The same CDR3 is also encoded by other DNA sequences in this sample.

Trimming shortened V by 3 bases and J by 6 bases, and 9 bases separated the two germline ends. The CDR3 is made up of 12 amino acids. Germline V lookup: CDR1 SGHTS, CDR2 YDEGEE. The gene calls are TRBV5-8 and TRBJ1-1; D gene ambiguous. This material consisted of peripheral blood, taken 28 days after the second AZD1222 dose. This receptor was obtained from an adult who received the AZD1222 COVID-19 vaccine. CDR3 sequence (DNA): TGTGCCAGCAGCTCTGACGCCTCTGAAGCTTTCTTT. It encodes CASSSDASEAFF.